The 32 T cell receptor beta chains presented below share a single source sample, sequenced in a study of cytomegalovirus exposure and HLA in healthy donors. PCR primers comprised 60 Vbeta and 13 Jbeta primers. Using immunoSEQ multiplex PCR, the repertoire was profiled, and TCRdb retains in-frame clones only, with some absent. Of about 140,000 clones listed, about four fifths are singletons. Sequences were obtained from PBMCs. These receptors were collected from a woman aged 18-29 years in good health and CMV-seropositive.

The V call is TRBV18, the J call TRBJ2-4; 8 bases are shared with TRBD1. V lost 4 bases, J lost 4 bases, and 12 bases stayed unmatched. The CDR3 is 17 residues long. Germline V gene sequence: CDR1 KGHSH, CDR2 LQKENI. This chain's CDR3 is CASSRGQVGEGKNIQYF. The CDR3 DNA is TGTGCCAGCTCACGGGGACAGGTAGGGGAAGGAAAAAACATTCAGTACTTC.

The V call is TRBV2, the J call TRBJ1-4, with 7 bases aligning to TRBD1. The length of the CDR3 is 14 residues. CDR1 and CDR2 from the germline V gene are SNHLY and FYNNEI. The junction had 6 bases not matched to a gene; V was cut back by 6 bases and J by 5 bases. As DNA, the CDR3 is TGTGCCAGCAGGACAGGGCCACGGAATGAAAAACTGTTTTTT. Translating it yields CASRTGPRNEKLFF.

The chain is built from TRBV5-4 and TRBJ2-6; TRBD2 is a possible D gene (7 bases). Germline V gives CDR1 SGHNT, CDR2 YYREEE (reference sequence). Between the trimmed V and J ends, which lost 4 bases and 6 bases, there was a span of 14 bases. The length of the CDR3 is 15 residues. CDR3 amino acids: CASSPGGPLANVLTF. The CDR3 region has the DNA TGTGCCAGCAGCCCGGGGGGCCCCTTGGCCAACGTCCTGACTTTC.

The chain couples TRBV6-1 to TRBJ2-7; tentatively, D is TRBD1 (6 bases). The CDR3 loop spans 12 amino acids. Per germline, CDR1 MNHNS and CDR2 SASEGT. The V and J ends lost 5 bases and 6 bases respectively, with 11 bases between them. The CDR3 DNA sequence: TGTGCCAGCAGTCACAGGGAAAGCGAGCAGTACTTC. This encodes CASSHRESEQYF.

The CDR3 DNA is TGTGCCAGCAGCTACAGGACAGGGGAAACCGGGGAGCTGTTTTTT. This encodes CASSYRTGETGELFF. The gene calls are TRBV7-2 and TRBJ2-2; TRBD1 matches at 9 bases. J lost 5 bases, V lost 4 bases, and 5 bases had no gene match. The length of the CDR3 is 15 residues. Per germline, CDR1 SGHTA and CDR2 FQGNSA.

The gene calls are TRBV7-2 and TRBJ2-3; the match to TRBD2 covers 10 bases. Germline V CDR1 and CDR2: SGHTA, FQGNSA. Unmatched junction bases numbered 5, after V lost 2 bases and J lost 6 bases. The CDR3 covers 15 residues. The CDR3 region has the DNA TGTGCCAGCAGCTTAACGGGACTAGCGTCTGATACGCAGTATTTT. This sequence encodes CASSLTGLASDTQYF.

The rearrangement links TRBV19 to TRBJ2-5; D may be TRBD2 (6 bases). CDR3 length equals 13 residues. The germline CDR1 and CDR2 sequences are LNHDA and SQIVND (reference sequence). V was clipped by 5 bases and J by 1 base, with 8 bases between them. CDR3 DNA: TGTGCCAGTAGTCCGGGGGTCCAAGAGACCCAGTACTTC. The encoded protein is CASSPGVQETQYF.

The chain has TRBV6-5 and TRBJ2-2; no reliable D call. The CDR3 has 14 amino acids. V lost 2 bases and J lost 1, with 5 bases in between. Germline CDR1 and CDR2: MNHEY and SVGAGI. CDR3 residues: CASSYIRNTGELFF. CDR3 DNA sequence: TGTGCCAGCAGTTACATTCGGAACACCGGGGAGCTGTTTTTT.

The V gene is TRBV9, the J gene TRBJ2-7, with 8 bases identical to TRBD1. The CDR3 contains 14 residues. V shed 0 bases and J 4 bases; nucleotides not matched to a gene: 3. Looked up from germline, CDR1 is SGDLS and CDR2 is YYNGEE. The CDR3 here is CASSVAGGRYEQYF. The CDR3 coding sequence is TGTGCCAGCAGCGTAGCAGGGGGCAGGTACGAGCAGTACTTC.

V and J are TRBV10-3 and TRBJ2-7; perhaps TRBD1 as D (6 bases). Trimming shortened V by 6 bases and J by 4 bases, and 16 bases separated the two germline ends. Germline V gives CDR1 ENHRY, CDR2 SYGVKD. CDR3 length: 14 residues. The CDR3 loop reads CAISWDKSSYEQYF. DNA of the CDR3: TGTGCCATCAGCTGGGACAAGAGCAGTTACGAGCAGTACTTC.

This clone has more than one count but fewer than ten. The genes are TRBV7-2 and TRBJ2-3, with 8 bases that match TRBD1. Trimming removed 3 bases from V and 4 bases from J; junction bases left unmatched: 6. Germline lookup yields CDR1 SGHTA and CDR2 FQGNSA. The CDR3 sequence is 15 residues long. The CDR3 loop is CASSLGAGGPDTQYF. The CDR3 DNA follows: TGTGCCAGCAGCTTGGGGGCAGGGGGCCCAGATACGCAGTATTTT.

The V call is TRBV7-2, the J call TRBJ1-5; possibly TRBD1 for D (5 bases). CDR3 size: 15 residues. Germline loops: CDR1 SGHTA, CDR2 FQGNSA. Trimming cost V 3 bases and J 6 bases, with 15 bases left between them. This CDR3 is CASSLWGEAGQPQHF. CDR3 in DNA: TGTGCCAGCAGCTTGTGGGGGGAGGCAGGTCAGCCCCAGCATTTT.

The chain is built from TRBV27 and TRBJ2-2, with a possible D match to TRBD2 (6 bases). Trimming left V 3 bases short and J 0 bases short, with 11 bases between. There are 16 residues in the CDR3. Germline lookup yields CDR1 MNHEY and CDR2 SMNVEV (reference sequence). In DNA, the CDR3 is TGTGCCAGCAGTTTTCTAGCGTCCGCGAACACCGGGGAGCTGTTTTTT. Its translation: CASSFLASANTGELFF.

The chain combines TRBV7-2 with TRBJ2-3, with D possibly being TRBD2 (6 bases). The length of the CDR3 is 15 residues. V was shortened by 1 base and J by 0 bases, with 8 bases between the two germline ends. CDR1 SGHTA and CDR2 FQGNSA come from the germline V gene. CDR3 coding DNA: TGTGCCAGCAGCTTAGTGGGGGGTAGCACAGATACGCAGTATTTT. Protein sequence: CASSLVGGSTDTQYF. Based on the CDR3 plus reference TRBV7-2 and TRBJ2-3, the full variable domain is GAGVSQSPSNKVTEKGKDVELRCDPISGHTALYWYRQSLGQGLEFLIYFQGNSAPDKSGLPSDRFSAERTGGSVSTLTIQRTQQEDSAVYLCASSLVGGSTDTQYFGPGTRLTVL.

The chain combines TRBV6-1 with TRBJ1-5; no clear D gene. The CDR3 runs 15 residues. CDR1 and CDR2 from the germline V gene are MNHNS and SASEGT. Trimming cost V 2 bases and J 7 bases, with 15 bases left between them. For the CDR3, the DNA is TGTGCCAGCAGTGAAATATCCGGGGTTGGACAGCCCCAGCATTTT. It encodes CASSEISGVGQPQHF.

This clone came up once. V and J are TRBV7-8 and TRBJ2-5, with 11 bases fitting TRBD1. The J call may be incorrect, as the DNA end agrees better with TRBJ2-7. The V gene's germline CDR1 is SGHVS and CDR2 FQNEAQ. The length of the CDR3 is 16 residues. The CDR3 loop reads CASSFRRPGQGDEQYF. The CDR3 nucleotides are TGTGCCAGCAGCTTTAGGAGACCGGGACAGGGGGACGAGCAGTACTTC.

This clone showed up just a few times. The V gene is TRBV28, the J gene TRBJ1-5; 7 bases line up with TRBD1. The V gene's germline CDR1 is MDHEN and CDR2 SYDVKM. The V segment lost 1 base and the J segment 4 bases; nucleotides outside the gene matches: 7. The CDR3 length is 16 residues. The CDR3 here is CASSLSPRQGNQPQHF. The CDR3, as DNA: TGTGCCAGCAGTTTATCCCCCCGACAGGGTAATCAGCCCCAGCATTTT. Variable domain in full (rest from reference TRBV28 and TRBJ1-5): DVKVTQSSRYLVKRTGEKVFLECVQDMDHENMFWYRQDPGLGLRLIYFSYDVKMKEKGDIPEGYSVSREKKERFSLILESASTNQTSMYLCASSLSPRQGNQPQHFGDGTRLSIL.

The V and J genes are TRBV5-1 and TRBJ1-1; TRBD1 aligns across 8 bases. Trimming at V came to 6 bases and at J to 5 bases, leaving 0 bases not matched to a gene. The CDR3 is made up of 11 amino acids. CDR1 is SGHRS and CDR2 is YFSETQ in the germline V gene. Here the CDR3 reads CASNRGTEAFF. CDR3 nucleotide sequence: TGCGCCAGCAACAGGGGGACTGAAGCTTTCTTT.

There are a few counts of this clone. The chain is built from TRBV7-2 and TRBJ1-1, with a possible D match to TRBD1 (5 bases). Trimming removed 5 bases from V and 5 bases from J, with 18 bases in between. The CDR3 is 15 amino acids. Germline V gene sequence: CDR1 SGHTA, CDR2 FQGNSA. CDR3 bases: TGTGCCAGCAGCCCTAGCCCGGGGGTAGGAACTGAAGCTTTCTTT. Translating gives CASSPSPGVGTEAFF. Complete variable domain (other parts from reference TRBV7-2 and TRBJ1-1): GAGVSQSPSNKVTEKGKDVELRCDPISGHTALYWYRQSLGQGLEFLIYFQGNSAPDKSGLPSDRFSAERTGGSVSTLTIQRTQQEDSAVYLCASSPSPGVGTEAFFGQGTRLTVV.

V and J are TRBV30 and TRBJ1-3; 7 nucleotides match TRBD1. V was clipped by 3 bases and J by 4 bases; unmatched bases: 6. The V gene's germline CDR1 is GTSNPN and CDR2 SVGIG (reference sequence). The CDR3 contains 14 residues. The CDR3 here is CAWSGTETGNTIYF. The CDR3 nucleotides are TGTGCCTGGAGCGGGACAGAGACAGGAAACACCATATATTTT. Full variable domain (missing parts from reference TRBV30 and TRBJ1-3): SQTIHQWPATLVQPVGSPLSLECTVEGTSNPNLYWYRQAAGRGLQLLFYSVGIGQISSEVPQNLSASRPQDRQFILSSKKLLLSDSGFYLCAWSGTETGNTIYFGEGSWLTVV.

The CDR3 DNA is TGTGCCAGTAGTACCCACATCCGGGACAGTTACGAGCAGTACTTC. It codes for CASSTHIRDSYEQYF. The chain employs TRBV19 and TRBJ2-7; 7 bases align to TRBD1. Germline trimming cut 4 bases from V and 4 bases from J; bases unmatched to any gene: 10. From germline, CDR1 is LNHDA and CDR2 SQIVND (reference sequence). CDR3 length: 15 amino acids.

The chain carries TRBV7-2 and TRBJ2-3; TRBD2 matches at 9 bases. CDR1 and CDR2 from the germline V gene are SGHTA and FQGNSA. V was pared by 2 bases and J by 5 bases, with 8 bases of the junction left unmatched. This CDR3 comprises 16 residues. CDR3 residues: CASSLRLRGGRDTQYF. The CDR3 DNA is TGTGCCAGCAGCTTACGGTTGCGGGGGGGCAGAGATACGCAGTATTTT.

Here the CDR3 reads CASSVLTGTGPYEQYF. CDR3 coding DNA: TGTGCCAGTAGTGTTCTAACCGGGACAGGCCCCTACGAGCAGTACTTC. The chain carries TRBV19 and TRBJ2-7; 8 bases are a match to TRBD1. CDR1 LNHDA and CDR2 SQIVND come from the germline V gene (reference sequence). This CDR3 comprises 16 residues. J was trimmed by 2 bases and V by 5 bases; bases with no gene match: 11.

The chain is built from TRBV6-6 and TRBJ2-2; D is ambiguous. The CDR3 is made up of 14 amino acids. The V gene lost 0 bases and the J gene lost 4 bases, with 6 bases spanning the gap. Germline V gene sequence: CDR1 MNHNY, CDR2 SVGAGI (reference sequence). DNA for the CDR3: TGTGCCAGCAGTTACTCGAGGCTCACCGGGGAGCTGTTTTTT. This sequence encodes CASSYSRLTGELFF.

The chain couples TRBV27 to TRBJ2-7, with 8 bases identical to TRBD2. Germline V gives CDR1 MNHEY, CDR2 SMNVEV (reference sequence). The V gene end was trimmed by 9 bases and the J gene end by 0 bases; junction bases not matched to a gene: 4. The CDR3 consists of 13 residues. The CDR3 nucleotides are TGTGCCAGTGCTAGCGGGTCCTCCTACGAGCAGTACTTC. This sequence encodes CASASGSSYEQYF.

CDR3 sequence reads: CASSRGGRQETQYF. The CDR3 nucleotides read TGTGCCAGCAGTCGCGGGGGTCGACAAGAGACCCAGTACTTC. The rearrangement uses TRBV6-1 and TRBJ2-5; the match to TRBD2 covers 7 bases. Losses at the gene ends were 5 bases for V and 2 bases for J; bases not matched to a gene: 5. CDR1 MNHNS and CDR2 SASEGT come from the germline V gene. This CDR3 has 14 amino acids.

This chain uses TRBV5-1 with TRBJ2-1; D unclear. The ends were cut back, 4 bases at V and 3 bases at J, with 8 bases in the middle. CDR3 size: 13 residues. The germline CDR1 and CDR2 sequences are SGHRS and YFSETQ. The CDR3 loop reads CASSDTSYNEQFF. The CDR3 DNA is TGCGCCAGCAGCGACACCAGCTACAATGAGCAGTTCTTC. Variable domain in full (rest from reference TRBV5-1 and TRBJ2-1): KAGVTQTPRYLIKTRGQQVTLSCSPISGHRSVSWYQQTPGQGLQFLFEYFSETQRNKGNFPGRFSGRQFSNSRSEMNVSTLELGDSALYLCASSDTSYNEQFFGPGTRLTVL.

V gene TRBV2 combines with J gene TRBJ2-1, with a possible D match to TRBD2 (5 bases). The CDR3 is 14 amino acids. Germline V CDR1 and CDR2: SNHLY, FYNNEI. With 2 bases removed from V and 0 bases from J, the gap between germline ends came to 5 bases. The CDR3 DNA reads as TGTGCCAGCAGTGAACGGGGCTCCTACAATGAGCAGTTCTTC. This gives the protein CASSERGSYNEQFF.

This chain uses TRBV9 with TRBJ1-1; 10 bases fit TRBD1. J was trimmed by 3 bases and V by 3 bases; bases with no gene match: 20. In germline, CDR1 is SGDLS, CDR2 YYNGEE. There are 20 residues in the CDR3. CDR3 DNA sequence: TGTGCCAGCAGCGGTCGACAGGGGGCGAAAGTGACAATGGGGGACACTGAAGCTTTCTTT. Protein: CASSGRQGAKVTMGDTEAFF.

A single count supports this clone. This chain joins TRBV7-9 and TRBJ1-2, with D uncertain. This CDR3 contains 13 residues. The germline V gene has CDR1 SEHNR and CDR2 FQNEAQ (reference sequence). V dropped 5 bases and J dropped 1 base, with 8 bases sitting between them. Here the CDR3 DNA reads TGTGCCAGCAGCAGCTATGATAACTATGGCTACACCTTC. Its translation: CASSSYDNYGYTF.

The chain combines TRBV2 with TRBJ2-6, with TRBD1 matching 8 bases. CDR3 length: 17 residues. The germline gives CDR1 SNHLY, CDR2 FYNNEI. The ends lost 10 bases at V and 2 bases at J; junction bases unmatched: 13. The CDR3 here is CATRAGTGGPGANVLTF. In DNA form, the CDR3 reads TGTGCCACCCGGGCAGGGACAGGAGGGCCTGGGGCCAACGTCCTGACTTTC.

This clone was recorded a few times. V usage is TRBV5-1 and J usage is TRBJ1-6; D is possibly TRBD1 (6 bases). This CDR3 comprises 16 residues. CDR1 is SGHRS and CDR2 is YFSETQ in the germline V gene. V was pared by 4 bases and J by 10 bases, with 21 bases between. CDR3: CASSAGTGGEGSPLHF. CDR3 nucleotides: TGCGCCAGCAGCGCCGGGACGGGGGGCGAGGGGTCACCCCTCCACTTT.